Following are 27 T cell receptor beta chains from one sample sequenced in a study of cytotoxic CD8 clonotypes in ibrutinib-treated CLL. The data were produced by immunoSEQ multiplex PCR, yet TCRdb's version contains in-frame clones alone and is incomplete. The data show 130,000 or so clones, 70% to 85% seen once. Specimen: PBMCs, collected after 12 months of ibrutinib treatment. The receptors were gathered from a human donor with chronic lymphocytic leukemia.

Comments on this clone: The same CDR3 is also encoded by other DNA sequences in this sample. The gene calls are TRBV19 and TRBJ2-5, with 7 bases identical to TRBD1. The V and J ends lost 4 bases and 1 base, in that order; junction bases with no gene match: 0. Germline V gene sequence: CDR1 LNHDA, CDR2 SQIVND (reference sequence). The CDR3 runs 13 residues. CDR3 in amino acids: CASSRQGQETQYF. In nucleotides, the CDR3 is TGTGCCAGTAGTAGACAGGGCCAAGAGACCCAGTACTTC.

The DNA of the CDR3 is TGCGCCAGCAGCTATCAGACACCTAGCTCCTACGAGCAGTACTTC. Its translation: CASSYQTPSSYEQYF. The chain has TRBV4-1 and TRBJ2-7; no clear D. Germline V CDR1 and CDR2: MGHRA, YSYEKL. The CDR3 runs 15 residues. Trimming took 5 bases from V and 0 from J, leaving 14 bases between them.

The chain joins TRBV19 to TRBJ1-3; 7 bases align to TRBD1. V lost 7 bases to trimming and J lost 0 bases; unmatched junction nucleotides: 6. Germline-derived CDR1 and CDR2 are LNHDA and SQIVND (reference sequence). This CDR3 comprises 15 residues. CDR3 nucleotide sequence: TGTGCCAGTACCCAGGGACAGAGCTCTGGAAACACCATATATTTT. The encoded protein is CASTQGQSSGNTIYF.

The table lists this clone with a few counts. The chain uses TRBV10-1 and TRBJ1-2; no reliable D call. The CDR3 has 15 amino acids. Deletions cut 0 bases from V and 7 bases from J, with 15 bases between. Germline lookup yields CDR1 WNHNN and CDR2 SYGVQD (reference sequence). CDR3 sequence: CASSESGRPSCGYTF. For the CDR3, the DNA is TGCGCCAGCAGTGAGTCGGGGAGGCCCAGCTGTGGCTACACCTTC.

The V and J genes are TRBV28 and TRBJ1-4, with no clear D. The V gene's germline CDR1 is MDHEN and CDR2 SYDVKM. V was cut by 5 bases and J by 7 bases, with 17 bases left in between. The CDR3 runs to 15 residues. The CDR3: CASSGGGRFGEKLFF. The CDR3 nucleotides are TGTGCCAGCAGTGGAGGAGGCAGGTTTGGTGAAAAACTGTTTTTT.

The J gene is TRBJ2-3, the V gene TRBV25-1; 10 positions match TRBD1. Germline CDR1 is MGHDK and CDR2 is SYGVNS. The CDR3 has 15 amino acids. Trimming took 8 bases from V and 4 from J; bases not matched to a gene: 9. This chain's CDR3 is CASGPTGGFSDTQYF. The CDR3 coding sequence is TGTGCCAGCGGCCCGACAGGGGGCTTTTCAGATACGCAGTATTTT.

The chain employs TRBV5-8 and TRBJ2-5; 13 bases are a match to TRBD2. Germline assignment: CDR1 SGHTS and CDR2 YDEGEE. With V trimmed by 5 bases and J by 5 bases, 3 bases remained unmatched. The CDR3 sequence is 14 residues long. CDR3 coding DNA: TGTGCCAGCAGATCGGGACTAGCGGGGGAGACCCAGTACTTC. It specifies CASRSGLAGETQYF.

This chain connects TRBV2 to TRBJ1-4; D perhaps matches TRBD1 (5 bases). V lost 7 bases, J lost 7 bases, and 19 bases lay in between. From germline, CDR1 is SNHLY and CDR2 FYNNEI. This CDR3 has 15 amino acids. The CDR3 coding sequence is TGTGCCAGCAAGCGTGGGGGTGTAAGGGGTGAAAAACTGTTTTTT. Amino acids: CASKRGGVRGEKLFF.

The chain combines TRBV28 with TRBJ1-1; D gene ambiguous. Trimming removed 7 bases at V and 8 bases at J, with 11 bases between. The CDR3 totals 11 residues. Germline loops: CDR1 MDHEN, CDR2 SYDVKM. CDR3 loop: CASTIGGEAFF. The DNA for the CDR3 is TGTGCCAGCACCATAGGTGGAGAAGCTTTCTTT.

The genes are TRBV15 and TRBJ2-5; D call uncertain. The CDR3 has 16 residues. The V gene's germline CDR1 is LNHNV and CDR2 YYDKDF (reference sequence). The V and J ends lost 4 bases and 2 bases respectively, with 17 bases between them. CDR3 nucleotides: TGTGCCACCAGCAATCCCCCTCCGGGCTCACAAGAGACCCAGTACTTC. Amino acids: CATSNPPPGSQETQYF.

The chain is built from TRBV27 and TRBJ2-3; D is possibly TRBD1 (6 bases). There are 14 residues in the CDR3. V lost 10 bases, J lost 1 base, and 15 bases lay in between. CDR1 and CDR2 (germline): MNHEY, SMNVEV (reference sequence). The CDR3 sequence: CAIAGARGTDTQYF. The CDR3, as DNA: TGTGCCATTGCAGGGGCTCGAGGCACAGATACGCAGTATTTT.

The chain is built from TRBV7-7 and TRBJ2-3; D remains unclear. V lost 1 base, J lost 2 bases, and 10 bases lay in between. The CDR3 has 15 amino acids. Germline V gene sequence: CDR1 SSHAT, CDR2 FNYEAQ (reference sequence). The chain's CDR3 is CASSLGQAYTDTQYF. CDR3 nucleotides: TGTGCCAGCAGCTTAGGTCAGGCGTACACAGATACGCAGTATTTT.

The chain couples TRBV19 to TRBJ1-2; D gene uncertain. The CDR3 runs 13 residues. CDR1 and CDR2 from the germline V gene are LNHDA and SQIVND (reference sequence). Trimming removed 5 bases at V and 5 bases at J, with 12 bases between. The CDR3 is CASSQAPQYGYTF. The CDR3 DNA reads as TGTGCCAGTAGTCAAGCCCCCCAATATGGCTACACCTTC.

The table lists this clone with a count of one. This chain joins TRBV5-1 and TRBJ2-6; 8 nucleotides line up with TRBD1. From germline, CDR1 is SGHRS and CDR2 YFSETQ. The CDR3 runs to 17 residues. The junction had 8 bases not matched to a gene; V was cut back by 4 bases and J by 2 bases. CDR3 bases: TGCGCCAGCAGCCAACTGTTGACAGGGGCTGGGGCCAACGTCCTGACTTTC. Residues: CASSQLLTGAGANVLTF. The full variable domain, in which reference TRBV5-1 and TRBJ2-6 provide the parts outside the CDR3, is KAGVTQTPRYLIKTRGQQVTLSCSPISGHRSVSWYQQTPGQGLQFLFEYFSETQRNKGNFPGRFSGRQFSNSRSEMNVSTLELGDSALYLCASSQLLTGAGANVLTFGAGSRLTVL.

At least ten counts were recorded for this clone. The chain combines TRBV27 with TRBJ2-2; D gene uncertain. The CDR3 length is 13 residues. Germline CDR1 and CDR2: MNHEY and SMNVEV (reference sequence). Between the trimmed V and J ends, which lost 0 bases and 4 bases, there was a span of 3 bases. CDR3: CASSLSGTGELFF. CDR3 DNA: TGTGCCAGCAGTTTATCTGGCACCGGGGAGCTGTTTTTT.

J is TRBJ2-7 and V is TRBV28, with D perhaps matching TRBD2 (5 bases). CDR1 MDHEN and CDR2 SYDVKM come from the germline V gene. There are 16 residues in the CDR3. Trimming removed 0 bases at V and 0 bases at J, with 12 bases between. CDR3 nucleotide sequence: TGTGCCAGCAGTTTATGGGGTGGGAGTGACTCCTACGAGCAGTACTTC. Its translation: CASSLWGGSDSYEQYF. Based on the CDR3 plus reference TRBV28 and TRBJ2-7, the full variable domain is DVKVTQSSRYLVKRTGEKVFLECVQDMDHENMFWYRQDPGLGLRLIYFSYDVKMKEKGDIPEGYSVSREKKERFSLILESASTNQTSMYLCASSLWGGSDSYEQYFGPGTRLTVT.

The chain is built from TRBV6-5 and TRBJ1-2, with no clear D. The V end was cut by 0 bases, the J end by 4 bases, with 9 bases between. This CDR3 is 14 amino acids long. Germline V gives CDR1 MNHEY, CDR2 SVGAGI. The CDR3 sequence: CASSYSNRGYGYTF. CDR3 bases: TGTGCCAGCAGTTACTCGAATCGGGGCTATGGCTACACCTTC.

The V gene is TRBV28, the J gene TRBJ2-7, with D hard to call. V lost 6 bases and J lost 4, with 10 bases in between. The germline gives CDR1 MDHEN, CDR2 SYDVKM. The CDR3 is 12 amino acids. The CDR3, as DNA: TGTGCCAGCAGAGACCGTACGTACGAGCAGTACTTC. It yields the protein CASRDRTYEQYF. Full variable domain (rest looked up from reference TRBV28 and TRBJ2-7): DVKVTQSSRYLVKRTGEKVFLECVQDMDHENMFWYRQDPGLGLRLIYFSYDVKMKEKGDIPEGYSVSREKKERFSLILESASTNQTSMYLCASRDRTYEQYFGPGTRLTVT.

The chain carries TRBV11-3 and TRBJ2-7; no clear D gene. This CDR3 comprises 13 residues. V dropped 1 base and J dropped 2 bases, with 6 bases sitting between them. Germline CDR1 and CDR2: SGHNT and YENEEA. The CDR3 coding sequence is TGTGCCAGCAGCTTAGGGCCTACCTACGAGCAGTACTTC. It yields the protein CASSLGPTYEQYF. The full variable domain, completed using reference TRBV11-3 and TRBJ2-7, is EAGVVQSPRYKIIEKKQPVAFWCNPISGHNTLYWYLQNLGQGPELLIRYENEEAVDDSQLPKDRFSAERLKGVDSTLKIQPAELGDSAVYLCASSLGPTYEQYFGPGTRLTVT.

V gene TRBV15 combines with J gene TRBJ2-1; 13 bases map to TRBD2. Germline trimming cut 0 bases from V and 2 bases from J; bases unmatched to any gene: 1. The CDR3 loop spans 17 amino acids. Germline V gene lookup returns CDR1 LNHNV and CDR2 YYDKDF (reference sequence). The CDR3 DNA reads TGTGCCACCAGCAGAGAGGGACTAGCGGGGACCTACAATGAGCAGTTCTTC. Translating gives CATSREGLAGTYNEQFF.

This chain joins TRBV10-1 and TRBJ2-5, with D hard to call. In germline, CDR1 is WNHNN, CDR2 SYGVQD (reference sequence). Between the trimmed V and J ends, which lost 2 bases and 2 bases, there was a span of 6 bases. The CDR3 is made up of 13 amino acids. CDR3 residues: CASSEPRQETQYF. The CDR3 region has the DNA TGCGCCAGCAGTGAGCCTAGGCAAGAGACCCAGTACTTC.

This chain uses TRBV29-1 with TRBJ2-7; possibly TRBD1 for D (6 bases). The V end lost 3 bases, the J end lost 6 bases, and 12 bases lay between the germline ends. Germline V lookup: CDR1 SQVTM, CDR2 ANQGSEA. The CDR3 runs 12 residues. CDR3 sequence (DNA): TGCAGCGTTGACACAGGGTTTCTCGAGCAGTACTTC. It specifies CSVDTGFLEQYF.

V is TRBV6-1 and J is TRBJ1-2; a possible D gene is TRBD1 (6 bases). CDR1 and CDR2 (germline): MNHNS, SASEGT. CDR3 length: 14 residues. Trimming took off 4 bases at V and 5 bases at J, with 14 bases between the two ends. This CDR3 reads CASSVNHGQYGYTF. The CDR3 nucleotides are TGTGCCAGCAGTGTTAACCATGGACAGTATGGCTACACCTTC.

The chain employs TRBV11-2 and TRBJ1-1, with D possibly TRBD1 on 6 matching bases. This CDR3 has 15 residues. V gave up 1 base and J gave up 0 bases, with 9 bases separating them. Germline V CDR1 and CDR2: SGHAT, FQNNGV. The CDR3 DNA reads as TGTGCCAGCAGCTTAGTGGGGGCGATGAACACTGAAGCTTTCTTT. It codes for CASSLVGAMNTEAFF.

CDR3 DNA: TGTGCCAGCAGTTCTCATCAGGGTGGCGAGCAGTACTTC. Its protein is CASSSHQGGEQYF. The chain combines TRBV28 with TRBJ2-7; D is possibly TRBD1 (5 bases). The V gene lost 4 bases and the J gene lost 6 bases, with 13 bases spanning the gap. Looked up from germline, CDR1 is MDHEN and CDR2 is SYDVKM. The CDR3 loop spans 13 amino acids.

V gene TRBV6-1 combines with J gene TRBJ2-7; the D gene is possibly TRBD2 (5 bases). Per germline, CDR1 MNHNS and CDR2 SASEGT. The CDR3 has 11 residues. The V end was cut by 8 bases, the J end by 7 bases, with 12 bases between. The CDR3 nucleotides are TGTGCCAGCTACGAAGGAGGTGAGCAGTACTTC. This encodes CASYEGGEQYF.

The chain has TRBV5-5 and TRBJ1-2; 8 nucleotides agree with TRBD1. Looked up from germline, CDR1 is SGHKS and CDR2 is YYEKEE (reference sequence). J gave up 7 bases and V 3 bases, and 8 bases lay outside the gene matches. The CDR3 is 14 amino acids. The CDR3 is CASSYGQGARGYTF. Written as DNA, the CDR3 is TGTGCCAGCAGCTACGGGCAGGGGGCGCGTGGCTACACCTTC.